This T cell receptor (beta chain) derives from a study of cytomegalovirus exposure and HLA in healthy donors. Study findings and constraints: In a later analysis, across HLA loci, associated TCR counts were highest for DRB1, lowest for HLA-C. When analyzed later, a missense DCLRE1C variant was found to be linked to TCR beta V- and J-gene trimming. A later analysis found that most CMV-associated TCR beta chains appeared HLA-restricted.

Details on this clone: Its specificity is not known. Germline is not matched at one junction end, which may reflect a read error.

Donors had nominal health at sampling but likely had unrecorded immune exposures. Germline lookup yields CDR1 SQVTM and CDR2 ANQGSEA. The CDR3 extends over 11 amino acids. The PCR ran on 60 Vbeta and 13 Jbeta primers. Profiled with immunoSEQ multiplex PCR; TCRdb holds only in-frame clones, not every one. The repertoire holds about 120,000 clones, with over 75% as singletons. This rearrangement joins TRBV29-1 to TRBJ2-7; 7 nucleotides agree with TRBD2. The clonotype was recovered from a woman aged 30 to 39 in good health and CMV-seropositive. Sequencing was performed on PBMCs. This CDR3 is CSVASSGGLHF. CDR3 sequence (DNA): TGCAGCGTTGCTTCATCGGGAGGCCTACACTTC.